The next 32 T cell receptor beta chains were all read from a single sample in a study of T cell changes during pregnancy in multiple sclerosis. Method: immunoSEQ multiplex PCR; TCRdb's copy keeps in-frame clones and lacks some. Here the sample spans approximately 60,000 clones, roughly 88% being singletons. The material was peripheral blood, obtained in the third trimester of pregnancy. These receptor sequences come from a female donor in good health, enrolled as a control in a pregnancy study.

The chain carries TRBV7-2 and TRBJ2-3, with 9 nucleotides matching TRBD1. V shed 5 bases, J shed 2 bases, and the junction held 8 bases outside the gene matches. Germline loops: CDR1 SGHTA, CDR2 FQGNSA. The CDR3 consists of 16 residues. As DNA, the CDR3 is TGTGCCAGCAGCGGAGGCCGGGACAGGGCCACAGATACGCAGTATTTT. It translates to CASSGGRDRATDTQYF.

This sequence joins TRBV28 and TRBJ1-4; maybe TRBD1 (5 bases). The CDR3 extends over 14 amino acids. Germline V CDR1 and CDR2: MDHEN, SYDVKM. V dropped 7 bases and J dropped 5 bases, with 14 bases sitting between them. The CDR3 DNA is TGTGCCAGCACACCTCCCGGGGGGAATGAAAAACTGTTTTTT. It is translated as CASTPPGGNEKLFF. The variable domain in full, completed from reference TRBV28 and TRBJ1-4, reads DVKVTQSSRYLVKRTGEKVFLECVQDMDHENMFWYRQDPGLGLRLIYFSYDVKMKEKGDIPEGYSVSREKKERFSLILESASTNQTSMYLCASTPPGGNEKLFFGSGTQLSVL.

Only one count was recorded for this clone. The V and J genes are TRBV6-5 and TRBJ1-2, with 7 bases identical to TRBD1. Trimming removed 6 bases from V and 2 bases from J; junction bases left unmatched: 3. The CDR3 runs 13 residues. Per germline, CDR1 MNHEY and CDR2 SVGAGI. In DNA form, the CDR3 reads TGTGCCAGCAGGCTGGGACAGAACTATGGCTACACCTTC. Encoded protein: CASRLGQNYGYTF.

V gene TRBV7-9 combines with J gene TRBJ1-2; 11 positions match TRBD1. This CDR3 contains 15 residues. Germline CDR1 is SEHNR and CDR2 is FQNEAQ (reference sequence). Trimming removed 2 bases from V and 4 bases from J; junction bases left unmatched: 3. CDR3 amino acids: CASSLPGTGGYGYTF. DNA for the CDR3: TGTGCCAGCAGCTTACCTGGGACAGGGGGCTATGGCTACACCTTC.

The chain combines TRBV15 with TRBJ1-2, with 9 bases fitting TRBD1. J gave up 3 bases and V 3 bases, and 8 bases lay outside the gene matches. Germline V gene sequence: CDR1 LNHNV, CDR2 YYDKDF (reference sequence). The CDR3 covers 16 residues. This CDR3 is CATSSWPTGGDYGYTF. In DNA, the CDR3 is TGTGCCACCAGCAGTTGGCCGACAGGGGGGGACTATGGCTACACCTTC.

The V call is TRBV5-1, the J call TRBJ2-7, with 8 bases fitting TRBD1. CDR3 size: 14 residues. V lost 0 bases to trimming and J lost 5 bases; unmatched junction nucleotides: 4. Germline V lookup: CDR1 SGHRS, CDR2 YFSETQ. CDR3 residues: CASSLEAGGNEQYF. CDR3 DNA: TGCGCCAGCAGCTTGGAGGCAGGGGGCAACGAGCAGTACTTC.

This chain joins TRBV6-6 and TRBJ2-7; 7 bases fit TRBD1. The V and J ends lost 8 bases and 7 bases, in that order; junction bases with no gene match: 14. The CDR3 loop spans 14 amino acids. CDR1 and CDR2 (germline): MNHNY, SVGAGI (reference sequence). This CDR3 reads CASRQGLGSGEQYF. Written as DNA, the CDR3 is TGTGCCAGCCGACAGGGCCTTGGGTCGGGGGAGCAGTACTTC.

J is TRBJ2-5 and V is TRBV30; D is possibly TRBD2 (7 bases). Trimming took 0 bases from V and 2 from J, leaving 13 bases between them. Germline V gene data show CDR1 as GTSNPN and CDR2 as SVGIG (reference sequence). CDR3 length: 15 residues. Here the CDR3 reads CAWSVRGPTQETQYF. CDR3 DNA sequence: TGTGCCTGGAGTGTGCGGGGGCCAACTCAAGAGACCCAGTACTTC.

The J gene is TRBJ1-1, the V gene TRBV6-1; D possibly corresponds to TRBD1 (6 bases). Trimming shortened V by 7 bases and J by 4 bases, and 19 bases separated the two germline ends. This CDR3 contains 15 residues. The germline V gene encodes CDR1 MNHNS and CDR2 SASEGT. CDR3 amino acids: CASTRSGGRSTEAFF. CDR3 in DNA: TGTGCCAGCACCCGAAGCGGGGGGCGAAGCACTGAAGCTTTCTTT.

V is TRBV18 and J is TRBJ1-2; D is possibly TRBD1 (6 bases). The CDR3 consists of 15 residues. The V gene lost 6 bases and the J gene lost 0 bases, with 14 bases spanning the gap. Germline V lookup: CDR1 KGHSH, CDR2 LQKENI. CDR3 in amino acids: CASSVRDRSNYGYTF. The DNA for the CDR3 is TGTGCCAGCTCGGTCCGAGACAGGTCTAACTATGGCTACACCTTC.

CDR3 in amino acids: CASSFSGGNEKLFF. CDR3 DNA sequence: TGTGCCAGCAGCTTCTCGGGGGGAAATGAAAAACTGTTTTTT. The genes are TRBV5-5 and TRBJ1-4, with D maybe TRBD1 (5 bases). V was trimmed by 2 bases and J by 5 bases, leaving 10 bases between them. Germline CDR1 is SGHKS and CDR2 is YYEKEE (reference sequence). This CDR3 spans 14 amino acids.

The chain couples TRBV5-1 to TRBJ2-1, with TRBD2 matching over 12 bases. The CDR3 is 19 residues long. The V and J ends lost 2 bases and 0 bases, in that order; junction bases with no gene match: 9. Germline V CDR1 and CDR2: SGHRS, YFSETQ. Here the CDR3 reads CASSFSGTSGRSSYNEQFF. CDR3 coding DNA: TGCGCCAGCAGCTTTTCAGGGACTAGCGGGCGAAGCTCCTACAATGAGCAGTTCTTC.

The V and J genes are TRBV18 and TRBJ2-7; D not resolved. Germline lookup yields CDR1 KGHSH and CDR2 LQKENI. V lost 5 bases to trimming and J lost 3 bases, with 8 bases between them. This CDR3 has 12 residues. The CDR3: CASSEQSYEQYF. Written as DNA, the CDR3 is TGTGCCAGCTCAGAACAGAGCTACGAGCAGTACTTC.

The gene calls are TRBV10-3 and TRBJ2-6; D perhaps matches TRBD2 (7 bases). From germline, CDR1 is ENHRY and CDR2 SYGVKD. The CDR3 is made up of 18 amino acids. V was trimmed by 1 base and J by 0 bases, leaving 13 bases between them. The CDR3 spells CAISELGGAFSGANVLTF. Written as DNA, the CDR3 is TGTGCCATCAGTGAGTTAGGGGGGGCGTTCTCTGGGGCCAACGTCCTGACTTTC.

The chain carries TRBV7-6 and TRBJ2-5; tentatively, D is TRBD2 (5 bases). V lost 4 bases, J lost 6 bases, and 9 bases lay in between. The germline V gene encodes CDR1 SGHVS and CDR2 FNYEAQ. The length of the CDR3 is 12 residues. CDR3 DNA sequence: TGTGCCAGCAGCTCCCCGGGGAAGACCCAGTACTTC. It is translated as CASSSPGKTQYF.

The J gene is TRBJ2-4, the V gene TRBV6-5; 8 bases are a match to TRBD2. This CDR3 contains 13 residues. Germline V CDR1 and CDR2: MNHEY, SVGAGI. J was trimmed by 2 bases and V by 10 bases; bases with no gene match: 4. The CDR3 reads CANPGGTKNIQYF. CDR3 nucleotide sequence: TGTGCCAATCCGGGGGGGACCAAAAACATTCAGTACTTC.

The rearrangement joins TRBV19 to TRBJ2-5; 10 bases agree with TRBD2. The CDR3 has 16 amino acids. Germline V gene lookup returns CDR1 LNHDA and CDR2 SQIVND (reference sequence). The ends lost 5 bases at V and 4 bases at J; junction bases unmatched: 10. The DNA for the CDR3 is TGTGCCAGTAGTCGACGACTAGCGGGCCTAGGAGAGACCCAGTACTTC. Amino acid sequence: CASSRRLAGLGETQYF.

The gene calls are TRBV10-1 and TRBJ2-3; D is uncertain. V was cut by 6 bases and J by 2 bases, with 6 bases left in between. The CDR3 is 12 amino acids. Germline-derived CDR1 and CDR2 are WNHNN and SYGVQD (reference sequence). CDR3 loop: CASSPNTDTQYF. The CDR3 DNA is TGCGCCAGCAGCCCCAACACAGATACGCAGTATTTT.

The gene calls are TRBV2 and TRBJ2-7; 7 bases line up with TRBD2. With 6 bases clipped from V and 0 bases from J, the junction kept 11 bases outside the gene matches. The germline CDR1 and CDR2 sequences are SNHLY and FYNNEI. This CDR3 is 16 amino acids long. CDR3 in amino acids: CASSDPKAGSSYEQYF. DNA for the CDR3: TGTGCCAGCAGCGATCCTAAAGCGGGATCCTCCTACGAGCAGTACTTC.

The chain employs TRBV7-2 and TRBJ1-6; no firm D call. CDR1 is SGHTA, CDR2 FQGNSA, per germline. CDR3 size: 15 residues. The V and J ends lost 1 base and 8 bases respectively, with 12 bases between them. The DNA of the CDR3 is TGTGCCAGCAGCTTAGTGGAGGGCGTGGATTCACCCCTCCACTTT. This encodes CASSLVEGVDSPLHF.

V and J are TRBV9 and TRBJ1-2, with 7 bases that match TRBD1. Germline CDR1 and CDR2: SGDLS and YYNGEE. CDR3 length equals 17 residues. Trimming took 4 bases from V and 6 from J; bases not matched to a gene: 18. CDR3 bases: TGTGCCAGCAGCTTGAATGACAGGGCTGAAAGTGCGGATGGCTACACCTTC. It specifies CASSLNDRAESADGYTF.

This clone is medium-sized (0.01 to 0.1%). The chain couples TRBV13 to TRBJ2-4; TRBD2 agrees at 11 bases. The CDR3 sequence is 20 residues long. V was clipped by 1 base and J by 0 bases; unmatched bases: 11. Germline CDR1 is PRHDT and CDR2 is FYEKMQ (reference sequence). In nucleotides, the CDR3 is TGTGCCAGCAGCTTAGAGGGCTCTAGCGGGGGGACCCTAGCCAAAAACATTCAGTACTTC. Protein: CASSLEGSSGGTLAKNIQYF.

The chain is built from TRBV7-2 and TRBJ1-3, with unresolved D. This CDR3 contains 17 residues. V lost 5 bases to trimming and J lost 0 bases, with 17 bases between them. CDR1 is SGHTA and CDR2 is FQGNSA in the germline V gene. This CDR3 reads CASSPSGTRSSGNTIYF. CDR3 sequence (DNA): TGTGCCAGCAGCCCCTCTGGCACGCGGAGCTCTGGAAACACCATATATTTT.

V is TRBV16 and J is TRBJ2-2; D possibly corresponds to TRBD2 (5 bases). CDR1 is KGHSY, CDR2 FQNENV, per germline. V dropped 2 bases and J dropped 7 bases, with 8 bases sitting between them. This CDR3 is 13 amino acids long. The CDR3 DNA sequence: TGTGCCAGCAGCCAACGGGGTAACGGGGAGCTGTTTTTT. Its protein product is CASSQRGNGELFF.

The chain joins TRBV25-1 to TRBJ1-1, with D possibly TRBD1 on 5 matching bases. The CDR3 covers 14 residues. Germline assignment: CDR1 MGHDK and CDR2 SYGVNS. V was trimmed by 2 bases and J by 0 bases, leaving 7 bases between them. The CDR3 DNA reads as TGTGCCAGCAGTGAAGGGGGGGTGAACACTGAAGCTTTCTTT. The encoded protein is CASSEGGVNTEAFF.

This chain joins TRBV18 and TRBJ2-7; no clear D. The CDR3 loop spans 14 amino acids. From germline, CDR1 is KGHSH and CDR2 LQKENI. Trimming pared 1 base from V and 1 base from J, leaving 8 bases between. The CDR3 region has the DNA TGTGCCAGCTCACCACTAGCAGAATCCTACGAGCAGTACTTC. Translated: CASSPLAESYEQYF.

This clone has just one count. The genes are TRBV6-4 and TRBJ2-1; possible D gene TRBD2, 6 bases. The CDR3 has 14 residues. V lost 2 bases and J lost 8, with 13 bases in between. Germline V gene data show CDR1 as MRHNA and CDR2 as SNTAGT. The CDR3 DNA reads TGTGCCAGCAGTGACCCGGGAGTCGGCGATGAGCAGTTCTTC. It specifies CASSDPGVGDEQFF.

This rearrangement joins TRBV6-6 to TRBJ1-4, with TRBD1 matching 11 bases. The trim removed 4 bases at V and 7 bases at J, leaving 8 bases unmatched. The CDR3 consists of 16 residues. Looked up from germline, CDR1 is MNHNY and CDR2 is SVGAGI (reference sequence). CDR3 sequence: CASSSGTGGRGEKLFF. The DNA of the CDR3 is TGTGCCAGCAGTTCTGGGACAGGGGGTCGGGGTGAAAAACTGTTTTTT.

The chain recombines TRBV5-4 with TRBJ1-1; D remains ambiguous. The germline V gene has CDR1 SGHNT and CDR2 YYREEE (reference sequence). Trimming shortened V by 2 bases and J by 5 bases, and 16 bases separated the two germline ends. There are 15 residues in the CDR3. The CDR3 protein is CASSLGRNTGTEAFF. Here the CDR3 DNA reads TGTGCCAGCAGCTTAGGCAGAAACACGGGAACTGAAGCTTTCTTT.

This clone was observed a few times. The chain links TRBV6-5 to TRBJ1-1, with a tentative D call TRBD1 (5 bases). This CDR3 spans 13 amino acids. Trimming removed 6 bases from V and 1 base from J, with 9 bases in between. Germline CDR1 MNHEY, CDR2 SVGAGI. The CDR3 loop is CASRVGENTEAFF. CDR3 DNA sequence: TGTGCCAGCAGGGTAGGGGAGAACACTGAAGCTTTCTTT.

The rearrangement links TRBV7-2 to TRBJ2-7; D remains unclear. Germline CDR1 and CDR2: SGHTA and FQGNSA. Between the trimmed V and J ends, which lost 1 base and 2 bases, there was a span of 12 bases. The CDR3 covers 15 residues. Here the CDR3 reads CASSLGPRQAYEQYF. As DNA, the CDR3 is TGTGCCAGCAGCTTAGGCCCCCGACAAGCCTACGAGCAGTACTTC.

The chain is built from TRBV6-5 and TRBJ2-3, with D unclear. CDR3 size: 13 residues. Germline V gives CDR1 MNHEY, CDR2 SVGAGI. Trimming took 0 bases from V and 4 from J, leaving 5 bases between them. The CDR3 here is CASSYSSSDTQYF. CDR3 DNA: TGTGCCAGCAGTTACTCGTCATCAGATACGCAGTATTTT.